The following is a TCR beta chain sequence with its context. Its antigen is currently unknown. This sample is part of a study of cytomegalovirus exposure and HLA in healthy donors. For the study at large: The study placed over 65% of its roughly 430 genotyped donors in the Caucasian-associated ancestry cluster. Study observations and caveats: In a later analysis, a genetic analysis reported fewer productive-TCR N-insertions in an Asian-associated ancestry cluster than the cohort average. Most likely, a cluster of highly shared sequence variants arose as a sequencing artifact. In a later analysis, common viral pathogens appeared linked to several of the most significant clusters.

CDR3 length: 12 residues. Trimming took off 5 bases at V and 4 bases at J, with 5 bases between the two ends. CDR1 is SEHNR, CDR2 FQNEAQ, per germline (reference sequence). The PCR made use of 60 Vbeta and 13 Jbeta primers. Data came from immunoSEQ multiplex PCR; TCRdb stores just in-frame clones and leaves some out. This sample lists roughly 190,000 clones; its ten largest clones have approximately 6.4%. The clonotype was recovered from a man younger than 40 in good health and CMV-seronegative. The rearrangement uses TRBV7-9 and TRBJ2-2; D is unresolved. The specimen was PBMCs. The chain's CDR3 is CASSPFTGELFF. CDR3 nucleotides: TGTGCCAGCAGCCCTTTCACCGGGGAGCTGTTTTTT.